The 4 T cell receptor beta chains below all came from one sample that was sequenced in a study of OX40 agonist ivuxolimab in advanced cancers. This table comes from immunoSEQ multiplex PCR, and its TCRdb copy is limited to in-frame clones, with some not included. The sample yields about 36,000 clones, more than 75% seen once. The specimen was CD4+ or CD8+ T cells sorted from blood, collected in a trial of the OX40 agonist ivuxolimab. These receptors were obtained from an adult with an advanced solid tumor such as melanoma, head and neck, liver or kidney cancer.

The J gene is TRBJ1-1, the V gene TRBV7-9; D is ambiguous. Germline values: CDR1 SEHNR, CDR2 FQNEAQ (reference sequence). This CDR3 has 11 residues. Between the trimmed V and J ends, which lost 5 bases and 7 bases, there was a span of 8 bases. The CDR3: CASSNGGEAFF. CDR3 bases: TGTGCCAGCAGCAATGGTGGTGAAGCTTTCTTT. The whole variable domain, remainder taken from reference TRBV7-9 and TRBJ1-1, is DTGVSQNPRHKITKRGQNVTFRCDPISEHNRLYWYRQTLGQGPEFLTYFQNEAQLEKSRLLSDRFSAERPKGSFSTLEIQRTEQGDSAMYLCASSNGGEAFFGQGTRLTVV.

The chain has TRBV6-5 and TRBJ1-1; possibly TRBD1 for D (5 bases). Trimming shortened V by 0 bases and J by 1 base, and 6 bases separated the two germline ends. Germline lookup yields CDR1 MNHEY and CDR2 SVGAGI. CDR3 length: 14 residues. The CDR3: CASSYSDTNTEAFF. The CDR3 region has the DNA TGTGCCAGCAGTTACTCGGACACGAACACTGAAGCTTTCTTT.

The chain links TRBV21-1 to TRBJ1-1. TRBV21-1 is listed as a pseudogene. The CDR3 spans 19 residues. The CDR3 DNA sequence: TGTGCCAGCAGCCGGCGGGTGGCAGACCTTCTCCCTGACCGCACTGAAGCTTTCTTT. Protein sequence: CASSRRVADLLPDRTEAFF.

The V gene is TRBV4-2, the J gene TRBJ2-7; 12 nucleotides line up with TRBD2. V dropped 0 bases and J dropped 3; count of bases not matched to a gene: 12. Germline lookup yields CDR1 LGHNA and CDR2 YNFKEQ. The CDR3 has 19 amino acids. The CDR3, as DNA: TGTGCCAGCAGCCAAGAGGATCCCTTAACTAGCGGGAGGTTCTACGAGCAGTACTTC. Protein sequence: CASSQEDPLTSGRFYEQYF.